This T cell receptor (beta chain) was sequenced in a study of blood T cell repertoires in COVID-19 (dated by TCRdb to the early 2020s). Study-level background: Samples from collaborators originated in the United States, Italy and Spain and spanned both the acute and convalescent phases of COVID-19. The material from the prospective study consisted of cDNA or gDNA derived from T cells, B-cell-depleted T cells, or PBMCs. Samples came from the ongoing ImmuneRACE study (first 160 participants) plus 1,254 subjects from 6 global collaborators. The sample metadata nearly always contained a de-identified subject ID, COVID-19 status, age in years and sex. Deeply sampled blood TCRbeta repertoires from subjects exposed to, actively infected with, or recovered from COVID-19 were included in the dataset. A freely available public database, intended as a resource for researchers studying the immune response to SARS-CoV-2, is where the repertoires were released. Where available, HLA class I and class II types were obtained from metadata supplied by the sample provider rather than from assay-based typing. Points the paper makes about the study in general: The quantity of clinical and demographic metadata differed by source and by participant and was supplied without curation.

From its cysteine to its phenylalanine, the CDR3 spans 16 amino acids. The CDR3 DNA has 48 bases and is translated from base 1. Looking up the germline V gene yields CDR1 KGHDR and CDR2 SFDVKD. V lost 2 bases and J lost 2 bases, and the count of bases not matched to a germline gene is 4. About this clone itself: Its antigen is not yet known. The input lacks base qualities; no much larger clone sits a single base away.

The immunoSEQ Assay, a bias-controlled multiplex PCR, was used to amplify TCRbeta CDR3 regions from genomic DNA. The paper's processing steps were these. Within the assay, amplification of reference gene primers was used to estimate how many nucleated cells each sample contained. To quantify the absolute abundance of each unique TCRbeta CDR3 rearrangement, sequence reads were collapsed and filtered. For each sample, productive Simpson clonality was calculated as the square root of Simpson's diversity index across productive rearrangements. TCRdb re-hosts the immuneACCESS table, in-frame sequences only. Its copies lack some clones; in the studies checked, an unresolved V gene accounts for under half of them, and the cause for the rest is not known. V and J calls and clone size follow that table, whereas D and trimming were derived from the DNA. For this sample there are about 180,000 clones; 70% to 85% appear just once. Jointly, the top ten make up 7.5% to 10% of the sample.

The collaborating institutions used their own protocols to collect whole blood in K2EDTA tubes. Collaborator samples were shipped for TCRbeta analysis as frozen whole blood, isolated PBMCs, or DNA extracted from either sample type. This sequence originates from a woman older than 75 with acute or convalescent COVID-19. Sequencing was performed on peripheral blood. This chain is built from TRBV24-1 and TRBJ2-7; TRBD1 aligns with 11 central bases. Here the CDR3 is given as CATSDSGQGAPYEQYF. The bases are TGTGCCACCAGTGATTCCGGACAGGGGGCACCCTACGAGCAGTACTTC.